Below, 29 T cell receptor beta chains from the same sample are listed, as sequenced in a study of T cell responses to AZD1222 COVID-19 vaccine. Libraries were prepared by immunoSEQ multiplex PCR; TCRdb keeps only in-frame clonotypes and omits some of them. The table lists around 100,000 clones, nearly 90% of them singletons. The specimen was peripheral blood, collected 28 days after the second AZD1222 dose. The receptor set was obtained from an adult who received the AZD1222 COVID-19 vaccine.

J is TRBJ1-4 and V is TRBV19; perhaps TRBD1 as D (6 bases). The CDR3 covers 15 residues. Looked up from germline, CDR1 is LNHDA and CDR2 is SQIVND (reference sequence). V lost 6 bases, J lost 0 bases, and 11 bases lay in between. CDR3 nucleotides: TGTGCCAGTAGGGGGGACACGTCAACTAATGAAAAACTGTTTTTT. Translation gives CASRGDTSTNEKLFF.

This clone was found a few times. This chain connects TRBV6-4 to TRBJ2-7; 14 bases match TRBD2. Losses at the gene ends were 3 bases for V and 6 bases for J; bases not matched to a gene: 1. The CDR3 length is 14 residues. Germline CDR1 is MRHNA and CDR2 is SNTAGT. CDR3 sequence reads: CASSEGTSGSEQYF. CDR3 sequence (DNA): TGTGCCAGCAGTGAAGGGACTAGCGGGAGCGAGCAGTACTTC.

This clone came up once. The chain has TRBV29-1 and TRBJ1-1; TRBD1 agrees at 8 bases. Looked up from germline, CDR1 is SQVTM and CDR2 is ANQGSEA. There are 13 residues in the CDR3. Trimming removed 6 bases from V and 4 bases from J; junction bases left unmatched: 7. The CDR3 DNA is TGCAGCGTGGGTGGACAGGGCAGCACTGAAGCTTTCTTT. It codes for CSVGGQGSTEAFF.

V is TRBV7-8 and J is TRBJ1-5, with 9 bases fitting TRBD1. The junction had 9 bases not matched to a gene; V was cut back by 2 bases and J by 4 bases. Germline CDR1 is SGHVS and CDR2 is FQNEAQ. The CDR3 sequence is 17 residues long. CDR3: CASSLRSGQGINQPQHF. CDR3 bases: TGTGCCAGCAGCTTAAGGTCGGGACAGGGCATTAATCAGCCCCAGCATTTT.

The gene calls are TRBV27 and TRBJ1-3, with D unclear. The V and J ends lost 6 bases and 1 base respectively, with 10 bases between them. Germline V gives CDR1 MNHEY, CDR2 SMNVEV (reference sequence). The CDR3 totals 14 residues. CDR3 nucleotide sequence: TGTGCCAGCAGAGCAGGATTATCTGGAAACACCATATATTTT. This gives the protein CASRAGLSGNTIYF.

The V call is TRBV5-1, the J call TRBJ2-7; TRBD1 matches 7 bases. The germline V gene encodes CDR1 SGHRS and CDR2 YFSETQ. The V and J ends lost 4 bases and 0 bases, in that order; junction bases with no gene match: 7. This CDR3 has 15 residues. Written as DNA, the CDR3 is TGCGCCAGCAGCCACAGGGGAGAGGGCTCCTACGAGCAGTACTTC. Protein product: CASSHRGEGSYEQYF. Full variable domain (remainder filled in from reference TRBV5-1 and TRBJ2-7): KAGVTQTPRYLIKTRGQQVTLSCSPISGHRSVSWYQQTPGQGLQFLFEYFSETQRNKGNFPGRFSGRQFSNSRSEMNVSTLELGDSALYLCASSHRGEGSYEQYFGPGTRLTVT.

The table lists this clone with a count of one. The chain has TRBV2 and TRBJ2-3; tentatively, D is TRBD2 (5 bases). There are 12 residues in the CDR3. V shed 6 bases and J shed 4 bases, with 8 bases lying between them. The germline V gene encodes CDR1 SNHLY and CDR2 FYNNEI. The CDR3 loop is CASSPGADTQYF. The CDR3 region has the DNA TGTGCCAGCAGCCCCGGGGCAGATACGCAGTATTTT.

The rearrangement joins TRBV7-6 to TRBJ2-7; no clear D gene. The CDR3 loop spans 11 amino acids. Germline lookup yields CDR1 SGHVS and CDR2 FNYEAQ. Trimming stripped 0 bases from V and 7 bases from J, with 4 bases between. CDR3 coding DNA: TGTGCCAGCAGCTTAGCGAAGGAGCAGTACTTC. It codes for CASSLAKEQYF.

The CDR3 nucleotides read TGTGCCAGCAGTTACTCGATTAGGGTATCGAACACTGAAGCTTTCTTT. Translating it yields CASSYSIRVSNTEAFF. This chain uses TRBV6-5 with TRBJ1-1; D gene ambiguous. Trimming cost V 0 bases and J 1 base, with 12 bases left between them. Germline V gene lookup returns CDR1 MNHEY and CDR2 SVGAGI. This CDR3 has 16 residues.

The rearrangement uses TRBV28 and TRBJ2-7; the match to TRBD1 covers 11 bases. This CDR3 is built from 15 residues. Germline lookup yields CDR1 MDHEN and CDR2 SYDVKM. Trimming took 6 bases from V and 3 from J; bases not matched to a gene: 7. The CDR3, as DNA: TGTGCCAGCAGCCGGAGCGGGACAGGGGGCTACGAGCAGTACTTC. Its translation: CASSRSGTGGYEQYF. The complete variable domain, with remaining parts taken from reference TRBV28 and TRBJ2-7, reads DVKVTQSSRYLVKRTGEKVFLECVQDMDHENMFWYRQDPGLGLRLIYFSYDVKMKEKGDIPEGYSVSREKKERFSLILESASTNQTSMYLCASSRSGTGGYEQYFGPGTRLTVT.

This chain joins TRBV6-1 and TRBJ2-7; 11 nucleotides agree with TRBD2. Trimming removed 3 bases from V and 1 base from J; junction bases left unmatched: 11. The CDR3 loop spans 18 amino acids. Germline CDR1 and CDR2: MNHNS and SASEGT. This chain's CDR3 is CASSDASGRIKVSYEQYF. The CDR3 DNA follows: TGTGCCAGCAGTGACGCTAGCGGGAGGATCAAGGTATCCTACGAGCAGTACTTC.

A single count supports this clone. V and J are TRBV10-3 and TRBJ1-2; 7 bases match TRBD1. The CDR3 is made up of 15 amino acids. The ends lost 2 bases at V and 4 bases at J; junction bases unmatched: 7. Germline CDR1 reads ENHRY; CDR2 reads SYGVKD. In nucleotides, the CDR3 is TGTGCCATCAGTGAGGTCGAGGGGGCGCGCTATGGCTACACCTTC. Its translation: CAISEVEGARYGYTF.

The V gene is TRBV27, the J gene TRBJ2-3, with D unresolved. CDR1 and CDR2 (germline): MNHEY, SMNVEV (reference sequence). This CDR3 has 13 residues. Between the trimmed V and J ends, which lost 3 bases and 1 base, there was a span of 5 bases. The CDR3 bases are TGTGCCAGCAGTTTGGTTGGCACAGATACGCAGTATTTT. It encodes CASSLVGTDTQYF.

This chain joins TRBV30 and TRBJ2-5; 11 bases are shared with TRBD2. CDR1 and CDR2 (germline): GTSNPN, SVGIG (reference sequence). Trimming removed 0 bases from V and 5 bases from J; junction bases left unmatched: 11. There are 17 residues in the CDR3. CDR3 bases: TGTGCCTGGAGTGTACTCCATAGCGGGAGGGCCGGCGAGACCCAGTACTTC. It specifies CAWSVLHSGRAGETQYF.

The chain employs TRBV15 and TRBJ2-1; TRBD1 agrees at 8 bases. Germline loops: CDR1 LNHNV, CDR2 YYDKDF (reference sequence). CDR3 length: 13 residues. The trim removed 4 bases at V and 8 bases at J, leaving 4 bases unmatched. The CDR3 loop is CATSTLRGHEQFF. DNA of the CDR3: TGTGCCACCAGCACCCTCAGGGGGCATGAGCAGTTCTTC. The entire variable domain, with the rest obtained from reference TRBV15 and TRBJ2-1, is as follows: DAMVIQNPRYQVTQFGKPVTLSCSQTLNHNVMYWYQQKSSQAPKLLFHYYDKDFNNEADTPDNFQSRRPNTSFCFLDIRSPGLGDTAMYLCATSTLRGHEQFFGPGTRLTVL.

This rearrangement joins TRBV30 to TRBJ2-7, with 10 bases aligning to TRBD2. V shed 0 bases and J 7 bases; nucleotides not matched to a gene: 3. The CDR3 has 13 residues. The germline CDR1 and CDR2 sequences are GTSNPN and SVGIG (reference sequence). The CDR3 loop is CAWSVVAGGEQYF. CDR3 coding DNA: TGTGCCTGGAGTGTGGTAGCGGGAGGTGAGCAGTACTTC.

The chain joins TRBV15 to TRBJ2-2; D uncertain. This CDR3 is built from 13 residues. Germline CDR1 and CDR2: LNHNV and YYDKDF (reference sequence). The ends were cut back, 1 base at V and 5 bases at J, with 5 bases in the middle. Here the CDR3 DNA reads TGTGCCACCAGCAGAGCCGGGACCGGGGAGCTGTTTTTT. As protein: CATSRAGTGELFF.

The chain couples TRBV3-1 (or the pseudogene TRBV3-2) to TRBJ1-1; the D is unclear. V lost 1 base, J lost 6 bases, and 6 bases lay in between. The CDR3 has 12 residues. Per the germline V gene, CDR1 is LGHDT and CDR2 is YNNKEL (reference sequence). Here the CDR3 DNA reads TGTGCCAGCAGCCAAGTGCAGTCTGAAGCTTTCTTT. It specifies CASSQVQSEAFF.

The V gene is TRBV2, the J gene TRBJ1-1, with D possibly being TRBD1 (5 bases). V was pared by 6 bases and J by 5 bases, with 19 bases between. The CDR3 covers 15 residues. Germline CDR1 SNHLY, CDR2 FYNNEI. CDR3 loop: CASRKEGSMVTEAFF. Here the CDR3 DNA reads TGTGCCAGCAGAAAGGAGGGGTCCATGGTTACTGAAGCTTTCTTT.

This chain uses TRBV24-1 with TRBJ1-5; 9 bases map to TRBD1. V trimming: 4 bases; J trimming: 6 bases; junction bases outside the gene matches: 6. This CDR3 has 15 amino acids. The germline gives CDR1 KGHDR, CDR2 SFDVKD. CDR3 in DNA: TGTGCCACCAGTGACTCGGGACAGGGCCCTCAGCCCCAGCATTTT. Translation gives CATSDSGQGPQPQHF.

The chain combines TRBV15 with TRBJ2-7; 8 nucleotides line up with TRBD2. Germline trimming cut 3 bases from V and 2 bases from J; bases unmatched to any gene: 9. CDR1 and CDR2 from the germline V gene are LNHNV and YYDKDF (reference sequence). The CDR3 has 16 residues. The CDR3 sequence: CATSRERTSLTYEQYF. The CDR3 DNA reads as TGTGCCACCAGCAGGGAAAGGACTAGCTTGACCTACGAGCAGTACTTC.

This sequence joins TRBV7-2 and TRBJ1-6; no clear D. This CDR3 has 13 residues. The V end was cut by 5 bases, the J end by 8 bases, with 10 bases between. CDR1 is SGHTA, CDR2 FQGNSA, per germline. The CDR3: CASSPRWDSPLHF. The CDR3 DNA sequence: TGTGCCAGCAGCCCACGATGGGATTCACCCCTCCACTTT.

A single count supports this clone. V usage is TRBV9 and J usage is TRBJ2-2; no definite D call. V was trimmed by 0 bases and J by 0 bases, leaving 6 bases between them. CDR3 length: 15 amino acids. Germline V gene sequence: CDR1 SGDLS, CDR2 YYNGEE. The CDR3 here is CASSVEASNTGELFF. CDR3 nucleotide sequence: TGTGCCAGCAGCGTAGAAGCGTCGAACACCGGGGAGCTGTTTTTT.

The chain uses TRBV27 and TRBJ2-7; 9 bases align to TRBD1. The V gene end was trimmed by 5 bases and the J gene end by 2 bases; junction bases not matched to a gene: 7. Looked up from germline, CDR1 is MNHEY and CDR2 is SMNVEV (reference sequence). The CDR3 covers 15 residues. CDR3 in amino acids: CASSPSGTGTYEQYF. As DNA, the CDR3 is TGTGCCAGCAGTCCATCCGGGACAGGGACCTACGAGCAGTACTTC.

This chain joins TRBV30 and TRBJ1-5; maybe TRBD1 (5 bases). The CDR3 runs to 14 residues. V dropped 3 bases and J dropped 3 bases, with 12 bases sitting between them. Germline CDR1 reads GTSNPN; CDR2 reads SVGIG (reference sequence). The CDR3 sequence is CAWSPGTSNQPQHF. CDR3 DNA sequence: TGTGCCTGGAGCCCCGGGACCTCCAATCAGCCCCAGCATTTT. Full variable domain (missing parts from reference TRBV30 and TRBJ1-5): SQTIHQWPATLVQPVGSPLSLECTVEGTSNPNLYWYRQAAGRGLQLLFYSVGIGQISSEVPQNLSASRPQDRQFILSSKKLLLSDSGFYLCAWSPGTSNQPQHFGDGTRLSIL.

This clone was counted only a few times. The chain recombines TRBV9 with TRBJ1-2; tentatively, D is TRBD1 (6 bases). CDR3 length: 15 amino acids. Germline V gene data show CDR1 as SGDLS and CDR2 as YYNGEE. V was shortened by 3 bases and J by 2 bases, with 14 bases between the two germline ends. The DNA for the CDR3 is TGTGCCAGCAGCGATGGACAGTCCGGGAACTATGGCTACACCTTC. It is translated as CASSDGQSGNYGYTF.

This chain connects TRBV2 to TRBJ2-3; D gene uncertain. The CDR3 runs 13 residues. V gave up 7 bases and J gave up 4 bases, with 12 bases separating them. Looked up from germline, CDR1 is SNHLY and CDR2 is FYNNEI. The CDR3 DNA sequence: TGTGCCAGCATGTTAGAGAGCCCAGATACGCAGTATTTT. It is translated as CASMLESPDTQYF.

The chain combines TRBV9 with TRBJ2-7, with 10 bases aligning to TRBD2. CDR3 length equals 15 residues. Germline values: CDR1 SGDLS, CDR2 YYNGEE. J gave up 3 bases and V 3 bases, and 6 bases lay outside the gene matches. The CDR3 DNA reads as TGTGCCAGCAGCGCAGGACTAGCGGATAACTACGAGCAGTACTTC. Its translation is CASSAGLADNYEQYF.

V is TRBV29-1 and J is TRBJ2-7; 9 bases align to TRBD1. The J segment lost 7 bases and the V segment lost 4 bases, leaving 5 bases of the junction unmatched. Germline V gene sequence: CDR1 SQVTM, CDR2 ANQGSEA. This CDR3 comprises 12 residues. DNA of the CDR3: TGCAGCGTTGGGCGGACAGGGGTAGAGCAGTACTTC. Translating gives CSVGRTGVEQYF.